This T cell receptor (beta chain) is from a study of T cell responses to AZD1222 COVID-19 vaccine. The study's findings and limits: Spike-specific TCR breadth and depth were elevated following two AZD1222 doses.

Assay: immunoSEQ multiplex PCR; the TCRdb copy retains only in-frame clones and omits some. The sample yields about 150,000 clones, approximately 92% seen once. There are 13 residues in the CDR3. V lost 4 bases and J lost 5; bases outside the gene matches: 4. Germline lookup yields CDR1 SGHDT and CDR2 YYEEEE. Samples with a second dose at about 4 or about 12 weeks were pooled together. On this clone itself: As yet, its antigen is unknown.

The receptor was derived from an adult who received the AZD1222 COVID-19 vaccine. V is TRBV5-6 and J is TRBJ2-7, with 9 bases lining up with TRBD1. The sequencing here drew on peripheral blood, taken 28 days after the second AZD1222 dose. This CDR3 reads CASSLGQGDEQYF. CDR3 nucleotide sequence: TGTGCCAGCAGCCTGGGACAGGGTGACGAGCAGTACTTC.